This TCR beta chain was documented in a study of cytomegalovirus exposure and HLA in healthy donors. TCRdb keeps only in-frame clones here, not all; method: immunoSEQ multiplex PCR. The sample includes around 140,000 clones, 80% to 90% of them seen just once. The V gene lost 7 bases and the J gene lost 1 base, with 4 bases spanning the gap. This CDR3 has 11 residues. Germline loops: CDR1 MNHNY, CDR2 SVGAGI (reference sequence). Sequences were obtained from PBMCs. This receptor was taken from a man aged 18 to 30 in good health and CMV-seropositive. This sequence joins TRBV6-6 and TRBJ1-1, with D uncertain. CDR3 in amino acids: CASIGNTEAFF. The CDR3 bases are TGTGCCAGCATCGGGAACACTGAAGCTTTCTTT.